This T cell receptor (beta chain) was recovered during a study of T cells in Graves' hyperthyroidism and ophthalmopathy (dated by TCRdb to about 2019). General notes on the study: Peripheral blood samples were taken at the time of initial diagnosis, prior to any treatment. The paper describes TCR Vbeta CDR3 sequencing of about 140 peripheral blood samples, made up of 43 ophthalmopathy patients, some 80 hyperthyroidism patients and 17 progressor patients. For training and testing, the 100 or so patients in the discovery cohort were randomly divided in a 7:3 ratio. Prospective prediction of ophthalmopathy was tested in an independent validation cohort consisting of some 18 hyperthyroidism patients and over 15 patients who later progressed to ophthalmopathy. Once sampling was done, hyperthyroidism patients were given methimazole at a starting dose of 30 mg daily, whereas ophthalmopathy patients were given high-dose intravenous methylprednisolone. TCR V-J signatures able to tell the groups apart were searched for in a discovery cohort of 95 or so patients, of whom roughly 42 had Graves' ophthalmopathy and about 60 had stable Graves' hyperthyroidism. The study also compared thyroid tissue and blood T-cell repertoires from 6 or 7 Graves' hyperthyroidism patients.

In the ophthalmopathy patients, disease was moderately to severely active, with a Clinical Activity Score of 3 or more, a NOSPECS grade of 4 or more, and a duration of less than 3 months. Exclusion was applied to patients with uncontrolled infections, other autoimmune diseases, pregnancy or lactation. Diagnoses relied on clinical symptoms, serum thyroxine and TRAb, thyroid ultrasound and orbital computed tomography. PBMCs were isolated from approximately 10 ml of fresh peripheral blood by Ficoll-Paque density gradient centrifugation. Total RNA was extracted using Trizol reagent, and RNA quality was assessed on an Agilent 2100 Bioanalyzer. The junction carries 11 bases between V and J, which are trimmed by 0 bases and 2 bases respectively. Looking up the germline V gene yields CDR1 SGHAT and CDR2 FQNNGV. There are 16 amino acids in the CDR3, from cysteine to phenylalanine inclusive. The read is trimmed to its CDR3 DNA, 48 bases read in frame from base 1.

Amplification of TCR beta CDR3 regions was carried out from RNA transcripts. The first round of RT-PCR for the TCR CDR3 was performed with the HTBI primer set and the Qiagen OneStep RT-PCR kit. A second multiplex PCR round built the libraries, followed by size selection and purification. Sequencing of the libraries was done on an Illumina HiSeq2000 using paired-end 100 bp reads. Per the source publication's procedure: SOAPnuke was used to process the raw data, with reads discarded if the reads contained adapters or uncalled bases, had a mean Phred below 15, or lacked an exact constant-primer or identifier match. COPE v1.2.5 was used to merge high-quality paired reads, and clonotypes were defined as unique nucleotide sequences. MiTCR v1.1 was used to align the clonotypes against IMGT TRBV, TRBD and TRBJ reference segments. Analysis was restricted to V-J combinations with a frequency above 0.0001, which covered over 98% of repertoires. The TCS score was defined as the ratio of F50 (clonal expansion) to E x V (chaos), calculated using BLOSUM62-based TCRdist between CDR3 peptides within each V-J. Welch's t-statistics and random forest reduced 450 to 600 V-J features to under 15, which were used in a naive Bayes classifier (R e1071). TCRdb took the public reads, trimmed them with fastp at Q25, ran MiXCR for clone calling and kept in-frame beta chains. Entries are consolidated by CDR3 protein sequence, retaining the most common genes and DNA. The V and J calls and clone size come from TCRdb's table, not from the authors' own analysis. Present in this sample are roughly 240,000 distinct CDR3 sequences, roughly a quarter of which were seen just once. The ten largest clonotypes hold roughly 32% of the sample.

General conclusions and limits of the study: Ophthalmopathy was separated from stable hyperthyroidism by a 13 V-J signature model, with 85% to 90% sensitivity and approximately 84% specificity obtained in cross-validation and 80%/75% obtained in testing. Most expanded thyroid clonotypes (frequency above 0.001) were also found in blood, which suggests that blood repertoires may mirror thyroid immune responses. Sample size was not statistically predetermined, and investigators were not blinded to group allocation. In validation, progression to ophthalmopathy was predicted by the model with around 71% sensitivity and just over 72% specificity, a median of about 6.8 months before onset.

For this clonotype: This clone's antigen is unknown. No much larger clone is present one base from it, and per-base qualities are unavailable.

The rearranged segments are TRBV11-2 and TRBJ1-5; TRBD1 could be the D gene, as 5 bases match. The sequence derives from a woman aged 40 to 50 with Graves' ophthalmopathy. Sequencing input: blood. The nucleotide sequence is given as TGTGCCAGCAGCTTAGAGCAGGGCTCGGGCAATCAGCCCCAGCATTTT. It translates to CASSLEQGSGNQPQHF.